The entry below describes one T cell receptor beta chain. The antigen remains undetermined. The CDR3 is 14 amino acids. CDR1 is MNHNY, CDR2 SVGAGI, per germline (reference sequence). Trimming pared 2 bases from V and 5 bases from J, leaving 12 bases between. Within the ViraFEST assay, antigen-specific CD4+ T cells underwent expansion with viral peptide pools prior to sequencing. Isolation of CD4+ T cells took place after about ten days of culture. Having tested negative for nucleocapsid antibodies, the vaccine recipients showed no prior SARS-CoV-2 infection. Half the medium was swapped for IL-2 medium on days 3 and 7. This sample stems from a study of vaccination effects on CD4 cells after COVID-19. Study details: The participants, recipients of two vaccine doses, got either BNT162b2 or mRNA-1273. Regarding the study as a whole: Pronounced clonal contraction occurred in clones induced by infection and by vaccine late after vaccination.

Clones were sequenced by immunoSEQ multiplex PCR, and TCRdb holds only the in-frame ones, with some missing. This table holds 55,000 to 80,000 clones, about 65% found once. V gene TRBV6-6 combines with J gene TRBJ2-5; D gene ambiguous. The clonotype was recovered from a human donor who received a COVID-19 vaccine. Source: CD4+ T cells from PBMCs cultured with HCoV-OC43 spike peptides, taken before COVID-19 vaccination. Subset denoted: HCoV-OC43 spike overlapping peptide pool stimulation. The CDR3: CASSYLSVEETQYF. The CDR3 DNA sequence: TGTGCCAGCAGTTACCTCTCCGTCGAGGAGACCCAGTACTTC.